The clone carrying this TCR beta chain was detected only a few times. This sample includes further DNA sequences coding for the same CDR3. In the original analysis: Cell counts per sample came from amplifying reference gene primers. Only in-frame clones appear in the TCRdb table, and some are missing; sequencing was by immunoSEQ multiplex PCR. V, J and clone size were drawn from that table, and D and trimming were deduced from the DNA. This table holds 230,000 or so clones, around four fifths found once. Per germline, CDR1 SGHDN and CDR2 FVKESK. CDR3 size: 12 residues. The V end lost 4 bases, the J end lost 3 bases, and 7 bases lay between the germline ends. The record originates from a study of blood T cell repertoires in COVID-19. Study-wide context: The United States, Italy and Spain provided the acute and convalescent COVID-19 samples. Nucleic acid was either cDNA or gDNA, and it came from T cells, B-cell-depleted T cells, or PBMCs.

This sequence originates from a man in his forties with active or convalescent COVID-19. The chain couples TRBV14 to TRBJ2-7; no reliable D call. Sequenced sample: peripheral blood. CDR3 sequence: CASSPSGYEQYF. CDR3 nucleotides: TGTGCCAGCAGCCCCTCCGGCTACGAGCAGTACTTC.